This TCR beta chain was documented in a study of cytomegalovirus exposure and HLA in healthy donors. Both 60 Vbeta primers and 13 Jbeta primers went into the PCR. Profiled with immunoSEQ multiplex PCR; TCRdb holds only in-frame clones, not every one. The profile covers hundreds of thousands of clones, with roughly 82% appearing a single time and 4.5% to 7% taken by the ten largest. After removal of 0 bases from V and 2 bases from J, the junction contained 2 bases not matched to a gene. Germline CDR1 reads SGDLS; CDR2 reads YYNGEE. The CDR3 loop spans 15 amino acids. The sequence was obtained from a man aged 40-50 years in good health and CMV-seropositive. The rearrangement uses TRBV9 and TRBJ2-5; 9 nucleotides match TRBD2. Specimen: PBMCs. CDR3 sequence reads: CASSVALAGQETQYF. DNA for the CDR3: TGTGCCAGCAGCGTAGCCCTAGCGGGGCAAGAGACCCAGTACTTC.